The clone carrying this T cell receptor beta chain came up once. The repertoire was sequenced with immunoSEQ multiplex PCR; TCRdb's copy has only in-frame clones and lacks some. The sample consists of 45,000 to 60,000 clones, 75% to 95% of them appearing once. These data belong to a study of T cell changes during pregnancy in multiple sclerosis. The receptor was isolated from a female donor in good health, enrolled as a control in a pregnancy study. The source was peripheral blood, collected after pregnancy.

The chain's CDR3 is CASSRETLGYTF. The CDR3 DNA follows: TGTGCCAGCAGTAGGGAGACATTAGGCTACACCTTC. The chain has TRBV6-6 and TRBJ1-2, with D uncertain. Germline values: CDR1 MNHNY, CDR2 SVGAGI (reference sequence). This CDR3 contains 12 residues. V was clipped by 5 bases and J by 8 bases, with 12 bases between them.